The present TCR beta chain was sequenced within a study of breast tumors, draining lymph nodes, adjacent tissues. Regarding this clonotype: The antigen remains unidentified. A single base separates this from a much larger clone, so it may be a read error.

General observations from the study: Compared with basal-like, luminal-like tumors shared significantly more repertoire with nontumor tissue.

TCRdb re-called the multiplex PCR reads with MiXCR, one entry per CDR3 protein. The sample shows tens of thousands of distinct CDR3 sequences, less than 40% of them seen only once. This CDR3 is built from 19 residues. V was cut by 2 bases and J by 2 bases, with 19 bases left in between. CDR1 and CDR2 (germline): MGHRA, YSYEKL. The rearrangement uses TRBV4-1 and TRBJ2-6; D might be TRBD1 (6 bases). The TCR sequence derives from a female donor with breast cancer. Some clones in this sample may be carry-over from other donors' samples. The specimen sequenced was breast tumor tissue. The CDR3 DNA sequence: TGCGCCAGCAGCCAAATGGACAGCAGCCTCCTCACTGGGGCCAACGTCCTGACTTTC. Its protein product is CASSQMDSSLLTGANVLTF.